This TCR beta chain was captured by sequencing in a study of cytomegalovirus exposure and HLA in healthy donors. The germline V and J ends were trimmed by 2 bases and 0 bases, with 7 bases remaining between them. The CDR3 runs to 14 residues. Germline CDR1 reads SEHNR; CDR2 reads FQNEAQ (reference sequence). PCR employed 60 Vbeta and 13 Jbeta primers. Clones were read by immunoSEQ multiplex PCR, and TCRdb kept only the in-frame ones, dropping some. This table has around 140,000 clones, about 80% appearing once. This chain joins TRBV7-9 and TRBJ1-1, with D unresolved. The sample was PBMCs. The source is a man in his forties or fifties in good health and CMV-seronegative. CDR3 in DNA: TGTGCCAGCAGCTTAAAATCCGTGAACACTGAAGCTTTCTTT. Translation gives CASSLKSVNTEAFF.